The 5 T cell receptor beta chains listed next were all sequenced from one sample in a study of CD8+CD57+ T cells in acquired aplastic anemia. It was patients with CD8+CD57+ cell expansion by flow cytometry who were chosen for sequencing. The study profiled TCR beta VDJ and CDR3 using genomic DNA as template. TCRdb re-called the reads with MiXCR, one entry per CDR3 protein. This table holds tens of thousands of distinct CDR3 sequences, roughly two thirds found once. Material for sequencing was sorted CD4+, CD8+, or CD8+CD57+ T cells (not recorded which) from PBMCs. These receptor sequences come from a human donor with aplastic anemia.

In the case of this clonotype: An end of the junction does not agree with germline; a read error may underlie this. The chain joins TRBV6-1 to TRBJ1-5; perhaps TRBD1 as D (5 bases). CDR1 is MNHNS and CDR2 is SASEGT in the germline V gene. The CDR3 length is 17 residues. The CDR3 sequence is CGSSQRRVGAANQPQHF. In DNA form, the CDR3 reads TGTGGCAGCAGTCAACGAAGGGTTGGGGCTGCTAATCAGCCCCAGCATTTT.

On this clonotype: The junction differs from germline at one of its ends, possibly a read error. V usage is TRBV11-2 and J usage is TRBJ2-7; 10 bases are a match to TRBD1. CDR1 and CDR2 (germline): SGHAT, FQNNGV. The CDR3 spans 16 residues. The chain's CDR3 is CASTHRGTGVTYEQYF. CDR3 coding DNA: TGCGCCAGCACTCACCGGGGGACAGGGGTCACCTACGAGCAGTACTTC.

The chain joins TRBV20-1 to TRBJ2-5; 10 bases map to TRBD2. V shed 0 bases and J 3 bases; nucleotides not matched to a gene: 10. The length of the CDR3 is 17 residues. From germline, CDR1 is DFQATT and CDR2 SNEGSKA (reference sequence). CDR3 DNA sequence: TGCAGTGCTAGAGATATTGATAGCGGGGGGAGGGAAGAGACCCAGTACTTC. Amino acid sequence: CSARDIDSGGREETQYF.

This chain links TRBV24-1 with TRBJ2-3; D call uncertain. Germline V gives CDR1 KGHDR, CDR2 SFDVKD. The CDR3 contains 10 residues. Trimming took 7 bases from V and 6 from J, leaving 4 bases between them. The CDR3, as DNA: TGTGCCACCAGCCGCGATACGCAGTATTTT. Protein sequence: CATSRDTQYF.

V gene TRBV7-3 combines with J gene TRBJ1-1; perhaps TRBD1 as D (5 bases). The germline V and J ends were trimmed by 4 bases and 2 bases, with 8 bases remaining between them. The CDR3 length is 13 residues. Germline loops: CDR1 SGHTA, CDR2 FQGTGA. In DNA, the CDR3 is TGTGCCAGCAGCTGGACAACCAACACTGAAGCTTTCTTT. Its protein product is CASSWTTNTEAFF.